One sample yielded the 12 T cell receptor beta chains listed below, sequenced in a study of T cell responses to AZD1222 COVID-19 vaccine. Assay: immunoSEQ multiplex PCR; the TCRdb copy retains only in-frame clones and omits some. This table holds around 100,000 clones, approximately 90% found once. Sample: peripheral blood, taken on day 0 of AZD1222 vaccination. Every receptor here comes from an adult in good health.

V gene TRBV6-6 combines with J gene TRBJ1-1; D gene uncertain. The CDR3 length is 16 residues. V shed 6 bases and J shed 1 base, with 18 bases lying between them. Germline values: CDR1 MNHNY, CDR2 SVGAGI (reference sequence). The CDR3 spells CASREVGGGGNTEAFF. The CDR3 DNA reads TGTGCCAGCAGGGAGGTAGGCGGAGGAGGGAACACTGAAGCTTTCTTT.

This clone turned up a few times. The rearrangement links TRBV28 to TRBJ2-3; 11 bases fit TRBD1. With 1 base clipped from V and 2 bases from J, the junction kept 11 bases outside the gene matches. Germline CDR1 is MDHEN and CDR2 is SYDVKM. This CDR3 has 19 amino acids. The CDR3 nucleotides are TGTGCCAGCAGTTTATTAGGTGGACAGGGGGCTTCCCACACAGATACGCAGTATTTT. This codes for CASSLLGGQGASHTDTQYF.

The V call is TRBV3-1 (or the pseudogene TRBV3-2), the J call TRBJ2-3; 8 bases match TRBD2. Germline CDR1 and CDR2: LGHDT and YNNKEL (reference sequence). V shed 4 bases and J 6 bases; nucleotides not matched to a gene: 9. This CDR3 spans 15 amino acids. CDR3 residues: CASSPRRGGVDTQYF. The CDR3, as DNA: TGTGCCAGCAGCCCCCGCCGGGGGGGTGTGGATACGCAGTATTTT.

The chain links TRBV27 to TRBJ1-1; TRBD1 matches at 8 bases. CDR3 length: 14 amino acids. Germline loops: CDR1 MNHEY, CDR2 SMNVEV (reference sequence). Unmatched junction bases numbered 2, after V lost 0 bases and J lost 5 bases. CDR3 residues: CASSLSRGQTEAFF. The CDR3 nucleotides are TGTGCCAGCAGTTTATCCAGGGGGCAGACTGAAGCTTTCTTT.

V usage is TRBV28 and J usage is TRBJ2-3; tentative D call: TRBD2 (6 bases). V was pared by 6 bases and J by 0 bases, with 13 bases between. This CDR3 spans 15 amino acids. Germline-derived CDR1 and CDR2 are MDHEN and SYDVKM. DNA for the CDR3: TGTGCCAGCAGCACGCGGGCGGGGAGCACAGATACGCAGTATTTT. Protein product: CASSTRAGSTDTQYF.

The rearrangement uses TRBV6-5 and TRBJ1-1, with a possible D match to TRBD1 (6 bases). The CDR3 consists of 15 residues. Looked up from germline, CDR1 is MNHEY and CDR2 is SVGAGI. V shed 0 bases and J shed 3 bases, with 11 bases lying between them. The CDR3 region has the DNA TGTGCCAGCAGTTACTCTGGCAGGGGACACACTGAAGCTTTCTTT. Its translation: CASSYSGRGHTEAFF.

CDR3 nucleotides: TGTGCCAGCAGTTACTCGATAAAGGTCCGAGGGGAGCTGTTTTTT. Translation gives CASSYSIKVRGELFF. The chain joins TRBV6-6 to TRBJ2-2, with D hard to call. This CDR3 has 15 amino acids. CDR1 MNHNY and CDR2 SVGAGI come from the germline V gene (reference sequence). Trimming stripped 0 bases from V and 8 bases from J, with 13 bases between.

V gene TRBV7-3 combines with J gene TRBJ2-1; a possible D gene is TRBD2 (5 bases). The V gene lost 1 base and the J gene lost 8 bases, with 9 bases spanning the gap. There are 13 residues in the CDR3. Germline lookup yields CDR1 SGHTA and CDR2 FQGTGA. Here the CDR3 DNA reads TGTGCCAGCAGCTTAAACCGGCGGGATGAGCAGTTCTTC. It translates to CASSLNRRDEQFF.

The chain uses TRBV6-4 and TRBJ2-7; the D is unclear. The CDR3 runs 14 residues. CDR1 MRHNA and CDR2 SNTAGT come from the germline V gene. V lost 0 bases and J 4 bases, leaving 10 bases between the germline ends. The CDR3 reads CASSDSGFEYEQYF. The CDR3 bases are TGTGCCAGCAGTGACTCAGGGTTTGAGTACGAGCAGTACTTC.

V usage is TRBV14 and J usage is TRBJ2-2, with TRBD1 matching 11 bases. The J segment lost 4 bases and the V segment lost 5 bases, leaving 9 bases of the junction unmatched. Per germline, CDR1 SGHDN and CDR2 FVKESK. The CDR3 is 17 residues long. CDR3: CASSSYSGTGGTGELFF. In DNA, the CDR3 is TGTGCCAGCAGCAGCTACTCCGGGACAGGGGGCACCGGGGAGCTGTTTTTT.

The rearrangement uses TRBV3-1 (or the pseudogene TRBV3-2) and TRBJ2-2; D gene unclear. Germline values: CDR1 LGHDT, CDR2 YNNKEL (reference sequence). The CDR3 spans 15 residues. Trimming cost V 3 bases and J 1 base, with 9 bases left between them. CDR3 protein: CASSQQSGNTGELFF. CDR3 coding DNA: TGTGCCAGCAGCCAGCAGTCAGGGAACACCGGGGAGCTGTTTTTT.

This sequence joins TRBV15 and TRBJ2-4; perhaps TRBD1 as D (6 bases). The CDR3 extends over 14 amino acids. Trimming removed 6 bases from V and 0 bases from J, with 9 bases in between. Germline V gene sequence: CDR1 LNHNV, CDR2 YYDKDF (reference sequence). CDR3 amino acids: CATRNREAKNIQYF. The CDR3 nucleotides are TGTGCCACCAGGAACAGGGAAGCCAAAAACATTCAGTACTTC.